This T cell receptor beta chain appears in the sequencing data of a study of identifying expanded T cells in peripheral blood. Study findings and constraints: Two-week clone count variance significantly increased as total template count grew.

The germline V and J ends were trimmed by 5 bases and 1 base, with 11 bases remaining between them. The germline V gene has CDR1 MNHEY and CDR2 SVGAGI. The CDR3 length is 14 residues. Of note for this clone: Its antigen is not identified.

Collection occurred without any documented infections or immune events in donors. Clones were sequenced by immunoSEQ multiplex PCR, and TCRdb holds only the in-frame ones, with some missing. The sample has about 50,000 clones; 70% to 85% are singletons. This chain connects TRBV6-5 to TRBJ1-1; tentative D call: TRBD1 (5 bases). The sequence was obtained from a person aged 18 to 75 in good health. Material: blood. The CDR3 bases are TGTGCCAGCAGTGGGAATGGGGGGAACACTGAAGCTTTCTTT. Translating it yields CASSGNGGNTEAFF.